This entry lists 13 T cell receptor beta chains sequenced from one sample in a study of cytomegalovirus exposure and HLA in healthy donors. The PCR employed 60 Vbeta primers together with 13 Jbeta primers. The method was immunoSEQ multiplex PCR; TCRdb's version includes in-frame clones alone and lacks a portion of them. The sample has some 150,000 clones; about 80% are singletons. The sequencing sample was made of PBMCs. Receptor source: a woman aged 25 to 39 in good health and CMV-seropositive.

The genes are TRBV5-1 and TRBJ1-5; D might be TRBD1 (6 bases). V dropped 1 base and J dropped 9 bases, with 11 bases sitting between them. In germline, CDR1 is SGHRS, CDR2 YFSETQ. The CDR3 extends over 13 amino acids. The CDR3 region is CASSLLGAPPQHF. DNA of the CDR3: TGCGCCAGCAGCTTGTTGGGGGCGCCGCCCCAGCATTTT.

The J gene is TRBJ1-5, the V gene TRBV9; D gene unclear. This CDR3 spans 14 amino acids. V was pared by 4 bases and J by 1 base, with 9 bases between. Germline loops: CDR1 SGDLS, CDR2 YYNGEE. The CDR3 bases are TGTGCCAGCAGCCCCACGGGGAGCAATCAGCCCCAGCATTTT. This sequence encodes CASSPTGSNQPQHF. Variable domain in full (rest from reference TRBV9 and TRBJ1-5): DSGVTQTPKHLITATGQRVTLRCSPRSGDLSVYWYQQSLDQGLQFLIQYYNGEERAKGNILERFSAQQFPDLHSELNLSSLELGDSALYFCASSPTGSNQPQHFGDGTRLSIL.

The rearrangement links TRBV15 to TRBJ2-7; D gene unclear. V was clipped by 1 base and J by 2 bases, with 6 bases between them. CDR3 length: 13 amino acids. Germline assignment: CDR1 LNHNV and CDR2 YYDKDF (reference sequence). In nucleotides, the CDR3 is TGTGCCACCAGCAGAGCCCCCACCTACGAGCAGTACTTC. Translation: CATSRAPTYEQYF.

V gene TRBV28 combines with J gene TRBJ1-5; D is ambiguous. The CDR3 loop spans 14 amino acids. Germline V gene data show CDR1 as MDHEN and CDR2 as SYDVKM. V lost 3 bases and J 7 bases, leaving 13 bases between the germline ends. For the CDR3, the DNA is TGTGCCAGCAGTTTGCGAGTTTCGGGGCAGCCCCAGCATTTT. Translating gives CASSLRVSGQPQHF.

This chain links TRBV4-1 with TRBJ2-5, with 10 bases that match TRBD1. The V gene end was trimmed by 4 bases and the J gene end by 1 base; junction bases not matched to a gene: 15. This CDR3 is 19 amino acids long. Germline V gene lookup returns CDR1 MGHRA and CDR2 YSYEKL. The CDR3 here is CASSPIGTGAPKTQETQYF. CDR3 DNA: TGCGCCAGCAGCCCAATCGGGACAGGGGCCCCAAAAACCCAAGAGACCCAGTACTTC.

The chain has TRBV11-1 and TRBJ1-2; TRBD1 agrees at 10 bases. The CDR3 spans 18 residues. The germline V gene has CDR1 SGHAT and CDR2 FQDESV (reference sequence). The ends lost 6 bases at V and 0 bases at J; junction bases unmatched: 13. The CDR3 coding sequence is TGTGCCAGCAGTTTAACCCCAGGGACAGGGGAGCCTAACTATGGCTACACCTTC. Translating it yields CASSLTPGTGEPNYGYTF.

This clone has just a few counts. J is TRBJ1-2 and V is TRBV6-1, with D maybe TRBD1 (6 bases). The CDR3 runs 15 residues. With 0 bases removed from V and 8 bases from J, the gap between germline ends came to 16 bases. Germline CDR1 reads MNHNS; CDR2 reads SASEGT. This CDR3 reads CASSEAGRQGSGYTF. The CDR3 coding sequence is TGTGCCAGCAGTGAAGCGGGTCGGCAGGGGAGCGGCTACACCTTC.

V gene TRBV7-2 combines with J gene TRBJ2-5; D is unresolved. The V end was cut by 5 bases, the J end by 1 base, with 5 bases between. Germline V gene sequence: CDR1 SGHTA, CDR2 FQGNSA. This CDR3 comprises 12 residues. The CDR3 spells CASSLFQETQYF. The CDR3 nucleotides are TGTGCCAGCAGCCTGTTCCAAGAGACCCAGTACTTC.

This chain connects TRBV9 to TRBJ2-6; no clear D gene. CDR1 is SGDLS and CDR2 is YYNGEE in the germline V gene. V was pared by 5 bases and J by 0 bases, with 9 bases between. This CDR3 spans 15 amino acids. The CDR3 DNA reads as TGTGCCAGCAGGCGGAGTCTCTCTGGGGCCAACGTCCTGACTTTC. It specifies CASRRSLSGANVLTF.

The rearrangement links TRBV18 to TRBJ1-2, with TRBD1 matching over 7 bases. This CDR3 contains 14 residues. Germline V CDR1 and CDR2: KGHSH, LQKENI. The ends lost 5 bases at V and 5 bases at J; junction bases unmatched: 8. The chain's CDR3 is CASSSDRDGYGYTF. The CDR3 DNA sequence: TGTGCCAGCTCATCAGACAGGGACGGATATGGCTACACCTTC.

This chain connects TRBV7-6 to TRBJ1-3; 10 bases line up with TRBD1. Unmatched junction bases numbered 6, after V lost 5 bases and J lost 2 bases. CDR3 size: 16 residues. CDR1 is SGHVS, CDR2 FNYEAQ, per germline. CDR3 residues: CASSPWTGGTGNTIYF. DNA of the CDR3: TGTGCCAGCAGCCCCTGGACAGGGGGTACTGGAAACACCATATATTTT.

This clone is a singleton in its sample. The J gene is TRBJ2-1, the V gene TRBV6-1; 8 bases map to TRBD1. CDR3 length equals 15 residues. V shed 6 bases and J 9 bases; nucleotides not matched to a gene: 13. CDR1 is MNHNS, CDR2 SASEGT, per germline. CDR3 residues: CASSEIGQGAVEQFF. The CDR3 DNA reads as TGTGCCAGCAGCGAAATAGGCCAGGGGGCCGTTGAGCAGTTCTTC.

The CDR3 DNA follows: TGTGCCTGGAGCGGACCGACAGGGTTGAACACTGAAGCTTTCTTT. Amino acid sequence: CAWSGPTGLNTEAFF. The rearrangement uses TRBV30 and TRBJ1-1, with 7 bases lining up with TRBD1. Germline V lookup: CDR1 GTSNPN, CDR2 SVGIG (reference sequence). This CDR3 comprises 15 residues. V was clipped by 3 bases and J by 0 bases; unmatched bases: 7.